This TCR beta chain was retrieved from a study of T cells expressing NK-cell markers. Overall study results and limits: The CD3+CD56-NKG2C+ fraction was also led by these clonotypes in several donors.

For this clonotype: The antigen remains unidentified.

The CDR3 covers 16 residues. Germline CDR1 DFQATT, CDR2 SNEGSKA (reference sequence). From its re-call of the 5' RACE reads, TCRdb lists each CDR3 protein once, without DNA. The listing contains 550,000 to 600,000 distinct CDR3 sequences. The J gene is TRBJ2-3, the V gene TRBV20-1; TCRdb proposes TRBD2, but this gene call is untestable without DNA. This TCR was recovered from a man aged 18 to 30 in good health. The sequenced material came from blood T cells: a sorted CD56 or NKG2C T cell subset, CD4+ or CD8+ T cells, or bulk PBMC T cells (not recorded which). CDR3 sequence reads: CSARDGTSGRTDTQYF.